Described below is a single T cell receptor beta chain sequence and its context. The antigen is undetermined. The data stem from a study of T cell responses to AZD1222 COVID-19 vaccine. TCRdb's table, derived via immunoSEQ multiplex PCR, lists solely in-frame clones and lacks some. The profile shows around 180,000 clones, around 87% of them singletons. Trimming pared 7 bases from V and 0 bases from J, leaving 10 bases between. In germline, CDR1 is LNHDA, CDR2 SQIVND (reference sequence). The CDR3 has 15 residues. General study points: Baseline seropositives among AZD1222 recipients totaled only five to seven.

This material consisted of peripheral blood, taken on day 0 of AZD1222 vaccination. This clonotype originated in an adult in good health. The V call is TRBV19, the J call TRBJ1-6; possible D gene TRBD1, 5 bases. The CDR3 spells CASTGGSSYNSPLHF. The CDR3 DNA reads TGTGCCAGTACCGGGGGGAGCTCCTATAATTCACCCCTCCACTTT.